This T cell receptor beta chain was sequenced in a study of shared T cell receptors in the human thymus. The method was immunoSEQ multiplex PCR; TCRdb's version includes in-frame clones alone and lacks a portion of them. The table includes about 540,000 clones, approximately 80% detected once. Germline assignment: CDR1 LGHNA and CDR2 YNFKEQ. The CDR3 contains 15 residues. Trimming took 1 base from V and 1 from J, leaving 7 bases between them. Another study also made use of these data, one on human thymus T cells.

This clonotype was sampled from a boy under three years old with a congenital heart defect. Sequencing was carried out using thymocytes. J is TRBJ1-4 and V is TRBV4-2; no clear D. Written as DNA, the CDR3 is TGTGCCAGCAGCCAAGGGAGTGGAACTAATGAAAAACTGTTTTTT. Translating it yields CASSQGSGTNEKLFF.